The rows below give T cell receptor beta chains drawn from one sample of a study of OX40 agonist ivuxolimab in advanced cancers. Clones were sequenced by immunoSEQ multiplex PCR, and TCRdb holds only the in-frame ones, with some missing. The sample lists tens of thousands of clones; approximately 80% were seen once. Sequenced material: CD4+ or CD8+ T cells sorted from blood, taken in a trial of the OX40 agonist ivuxolimab. These receptors came from an adult with an advanced solid tumor such as melanoma, head and neck, liver or kidney cancer. Each CDR3 is given with its conserved first and last residue. Fields, in order: V gene, CDR3 protein.

>TRBV7-2
CASSLDRGSTDTQYF
>TRBV5-5
CASSLEAGVYGYTF
>TRBV2
CASIQKEYSQETQYF
>TRBV5-6
CASTIIHGGKGKETQYF
>TRBV12-5
CASMRGWTGEQYF
>TRBV11-2
CASSSLGGGYGYTF
>TRBV11-2
CASSLGQPQHF
>TRBV7-6
CASSHDRVGYGYTF
>TRBV5-4
CASSTPSGKSSYEQYF
>TRBV20-1
CSARPSYEQYF
>TRBV18
CASSYDAKGSPLHF
>TRBV5-1
CASSLISGGSYEQYF
>TRBV9
CASRYRWDTDYGYTF
>TRBV10-3
CAISARQTQETQYF
>TRBV11-2
CASSLFTETQYF